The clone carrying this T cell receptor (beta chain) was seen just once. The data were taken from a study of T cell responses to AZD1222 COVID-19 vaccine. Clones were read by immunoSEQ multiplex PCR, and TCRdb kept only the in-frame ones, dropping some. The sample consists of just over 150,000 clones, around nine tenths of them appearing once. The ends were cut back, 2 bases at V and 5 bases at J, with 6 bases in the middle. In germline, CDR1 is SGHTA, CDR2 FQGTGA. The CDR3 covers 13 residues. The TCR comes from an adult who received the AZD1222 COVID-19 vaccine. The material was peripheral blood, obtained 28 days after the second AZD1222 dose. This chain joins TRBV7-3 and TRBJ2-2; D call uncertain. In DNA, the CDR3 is TGTGCCAGCAGCTTAGATTGGACCGGGGAGCTGTTTTTT. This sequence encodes CASSLDWTGELFF. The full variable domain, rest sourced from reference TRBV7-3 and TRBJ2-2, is GAGVSQTPSNKVTEKGKYVELRCDPISGHTALYWYRQSLGQGPEFLIYFQGTGAADDSGLPNDRFFAVRPEGSVSTLKIQRTERGDSAVYLCASSLDWTGELFFGEGSRLTVL.